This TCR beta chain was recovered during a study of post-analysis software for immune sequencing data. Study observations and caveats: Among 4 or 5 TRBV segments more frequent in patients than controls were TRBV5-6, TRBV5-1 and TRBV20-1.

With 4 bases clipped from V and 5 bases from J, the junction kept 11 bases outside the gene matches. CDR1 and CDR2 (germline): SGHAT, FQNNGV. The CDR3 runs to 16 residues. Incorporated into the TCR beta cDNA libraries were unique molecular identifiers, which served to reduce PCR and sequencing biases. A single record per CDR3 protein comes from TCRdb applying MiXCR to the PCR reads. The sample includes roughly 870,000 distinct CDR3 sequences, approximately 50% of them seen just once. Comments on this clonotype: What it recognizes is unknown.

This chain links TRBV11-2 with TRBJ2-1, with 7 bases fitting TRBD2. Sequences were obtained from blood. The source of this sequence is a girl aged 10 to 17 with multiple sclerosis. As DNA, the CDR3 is TGTGCCAGCAGCTCTCGGCTCAGCGGGACCCACAATGAGCAGTTCTTC. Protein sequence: CASSSRLSGTHNEQFF.